A selection of T cell receptor beta chains follows, all from one sample in a study of long-term antiretroviral therapy in people with HIV. Assay: immunoSEQ multiplex PCR; the TCRdb copy retains only in-frame clones and omits some. The top ten hold 6% to 8% of the sample, which has 19,000 or so clones, about 77% seen once. Sequenced here: unsorted PBMCs, sampled at the start of antiretroviral therapy, before treatment. Source of these receptors: a woman aged 40 to 50 with HIV. The CDR3 runs from the conserved cysteine through the conserved F or W. The D gene is left open where the match is weak. Not all rows give a size; the values are once, few, many and, for expanded clones, a class.

v_gene	d_gene	abundance	j_gene	CDR3aa	CDR3nt
TRBV4-2	NA	few	TRBJ1-1	CASSQDRGDTEAFF	TGTGCCAGCAGCCAAGATCGGGGGGACACTGAAGCTTTCTTT
TRBV5-1	NA	NA	TRBJ2-6	CASSLAHTTGANVLTF	TGCGCCAGCAGCTTGGCCCATACAACTGGGGCCAACGTCCTGACTTTC
TRBV14	NA	NA	TRBJ2-3	CASSPHTDTQYF	TGTGCCAGCAGCCCTCACACAGATACGCAGTATTTT
TRBV5-1	TRBD1	NA	TRBJ1-4	CASSWTGASNEKLFF	TGCGCCAGCAGCTGGACAGGCGCCAGTAATGAAAAACTGTTTTTT
TRBV9	TRBD2	NA	TRBJ2-1	CASSGLLAGASYNEQFF	TGTGCCAGCAGCGGATTACTAGCGGGGGCCTCCTACAATGAGCAGTTCTTC
TRBV19	NA	NA	TRBJ2-1	CASSSQYNEQFF	TGTGCCAGTAGTAGCCAATACAATGAGCAGTTCTTC
TRBV7-2	NA	NA	TRBJ2-2	CASRRDLNTGELFF	TGTGCCAGCAGACGGGACCTGAACACCGGGGAGCTGTTTTTT
TRBV4-1	NA	NA	TRBJ1-4	CASSPRMLTNEKLFF	TGCGCCAGCAGCCCCCGTATGCTAACTAATGAAAAACTGTTTTTT
TRBV6-5	NA	NA	TRBJ1-2	CASSYSQQSYGYTF	TGTGCCAGCAGTTACTCGCAGCAGTCCTATGGCTACACCTTC
TRBV5-1	NA	NA	TRBJ1-2	CASSSDPAMPNGYTF	TGCGCCAGCAGCTCCGATCCGGCCATGCCAAATGGCTACACCTTC
TRBV4-1	NA	NA	TRBJ2-3	CASSQGEGERGDTQYF	TGCGCCAGCAGCCAGGGGGAAGGAGAGCGAGGAGATACGCAGTATTTT
TRBV28	NA	NA	TRBJ2-1	CASSSFGTSVHEQFF	TGTGCCAGCAGTTCCTTCGGGACTTCGGTACATGAGCAGTTCTTC
TRBV9	NA	NA	TRBJ2-3	CASSSPAGLPSTDTQYF	TGTGCCAGCAGCTCCCCCGCGGGACTCCCCAGCACAGATACGCAGTATTTT
TRBV4-3	NA	NA	TRBJ1-6	CASSQELVRGNSPLHF	TGCGCCAGCAGCCAAGAGCTAGTCAGGGGTAATTCACCCCTCCACTTT
TRBV19	NA	NA	TRBJ2-6	CATGGANVLTF	TGTGCCACCGGTGGGGCCAACGTCCTGACTTTC
TRBV19	TRBD1	NA	TRBJ2-7	CATAGTGVREQYF	TGTGCCACCGCCGGGACAGGGGTGAGGGAGCAGTACTTC
TRBV30	TRBD1	few	TRBJ2-7	CAWSQGAIYEQYF	TGTGCCTGGAGTCAGGGGGCGATCTACGAGCAGTACTTC
TRBV7-8	NA	NA	TRBJ2-3	CASSPQGMSTDTQYF	TGTGCCAGCAGCCCCCAGGGAATGAGCACAGATACGCAGTATTTT
TRBV27	NA	few	TRBJ1-5	CASSLLAAGNQPQHF	TGTGCCAGCAGTTTATTGGCAGCCGGCAATCAGCCCCAGCATTTT
TRBV21-1	NA	NA	TRBJ2-2	CASSTGQGSGELFF	TGTGCCAGCAGCACCGGACAGGGGTCCGGGGAGCTGTTTTTT
TRBV11-2	NA	NA	TRBJ2-7	CASSLRPGSVTGEQYF	TGTGCCAGCAGCTTACGACCGGGCTCCGTAACGGGCGAGCAGTACTTC
TRBV27	NA	NA	TRBJ1-1	CASSPPERLEAFF	TGTGCCAGCAGTCCACCCGAACGTCTCGAAGCTTTCTTT
TRBV5-4	NA	NA	TRBJ2-2	CASSLGGPSTGELFF	TGTGCCAGCAGCTTGGGGGGGCCTAGCACCGGGGAGCTGTTTTTT
TRBV2	TRBD2	NA	TRBJ2-1	CASSGTSLGRGEQFF	TGTGCCAGCAGTGGGACTAGCCTTGGCCGGGGCGAGCAGTTCTTC
TRBV11-3	NA	few	TRBJ2-7	CASSLSGLSYEQYF	TGTGCCAGCAGCTTGTCGGGACTCAGCTACGAGCAGTACTTC
TRBV6-5	NA	NA	TRBJ2-2	CASSYSRANTGELFF	TGTGCCAGCAGTTACTCCCGCGCGAACACCGGGGAGCTGTTTTTT
TRBV4-1	TRBD1	NA	TRBJ2-3	CASSQIGGADTQYF	TGCGCCAGCAGCCAGATAGGGGGCGCAGATACGCAGTATTTT
TRBV5-8	TRBD1	NA	TRBJ2-1	CASSEKTGVNEQFF	TGTGCCAGCAGCGAAAAAACAGGGGTCAATGAGCAGTTCTTC
TRBV27	NA	NA	TRBJ2-7	CASSLAQAPYEQYF	TGTGCCAGCAGTTTAGCACAGGCTCCCTACGAGCAGTACTTC
TRBV5-1	NA	NA	TRBJ2-5	CASRKDLALETQYF	TGCGCCAGCAGGAAGGACTTAGCGTTGGAGACCCAGTACTTC
TRBV18	NA	NA	TRBJ2-7	CASSPPNEESSSYEQYF	TGTGCCAGCTCACCACCTAATGAGGAGAGTAGCTCCTACGAGCAGTACTTC
TRBV2	TRBD1	NA	TRBJ1-5	CASSLDRRNQPQHF	TGTGCCAGCAGCCTGGACAGGAGAAATCAGCCCCAGCATTTT
TRBV6-6	TRBD2	NA	TRBJ2-7	CASSQQTSGFSYEQYF	TGTGCCAGCAGTCAACAGACTAGCGGGTTTTCCTACGAGCAGTACTTC
TRBV19	NA	NA	TRBJ1-5	CASSLILRRPHNQPQHF	TGTGCCAGTAGTCTCATCCTACGGCGGCCGCACAATCAGCCCCAGCATTTT
TRBV6-6	NA	medium-sized	TRBJ2-7	CASLGPLYEQYF	TGTGCCAGCCTGGGACCGCTCTACGAGCAGTACTTC
TRBV10-3	NA	NA	TRBJ1-6	CAISEDIDSPLHF	TGTGCCATCAGTGAAGATATCGATTCACCCCTCCACTTT
TRBV5-6	NA	NA	TRBJ2-5	CASSLEETQYF	TGTGCCAGCAGCTTGGAAGAGACCCAGTACTTC
TRBV5-1	NA	NA	TRBJ2-7	CASSDPDSSYEQYF	TGCGCCAGCAGCGACCCGGACAGCTCCTACGAGCAGTACTTC
TRBV5-5	NA	NA	TRBJ2-3	CASSFLIGDTQYF	TGTGCCAGCAGCTTTTTAATCGGGGATACGCAGTATTTT
TRBV7-9	NA	few	TRBJ2-7	CASTQGYEQYF	TGTGCCAGCACCCAGGGGTACGAGCAGTACTTC
TRBV7-9	NA	NA	TRBJ2-5	CASSPIETQYF	TGTGCCAGCAGCCCTATAGAGACCCAGTACTTC
TRBV6-1	NA	NA	TRBJ2-1	CAGARDSGYNEQFF	TGTGCCGGCGCGCGGGACAGTGGCTACAATGAGCAGTTCTTC
TRBV4-2	NA	few	TRBJ1-1	CASSQDSTEAFF	TGTGCCAGCAGCCAGGACAGCACTGAAGCTTTCTTT
TRBV10-1	TRBD1	NA	TRBJ2-7	CASSELMGTGIYEQYF	TGCGCCAGCAGTGAGTTGATGGGGACAGGGATATACGAGCAGTACTTC
TRBV6-1	TRBD1	few	TRBJ1-6	CASSVQGAAGSPLHF	TGTGCCAGCAGTGTACAGGGGGCGGCCGGATCACCCCTCCACTTT
TRBV29-1	TRBD1	NA	TRBJ2-1	CSVDWGQGYNEQFF	TGCAGCGTTGACTGGGGACAGGGGTACAATGAGCAGTTCTTC
TRBV9	NA	NA	TRBJ2-5	CASSVDQGGGKETQYF	TGTGCCAGCAGCGTTGATCAAGGGGGAGGGAAAGAGACCCAGTACTTC
TRBV2	TRBD1	NA	TRBJ2-2	CASSRDRETGELFF	TGTGCCAGCAGTCGGGACAGGGAAACCGGGGAGCTGTTTTTT
TRBV7-9	NA	few	TRBJ1-5	CASSLASTGNQPQHF	TGTGCCAGCAGCTTAGCGTCAACAGGGAATCAGCCCCAGCATTTT
TRBV20-1	NA	once	TRBJ1-1	CSAGQVGAFF	TGCAGTGCAGGGCAGGTAGGAGCTTTCTTT